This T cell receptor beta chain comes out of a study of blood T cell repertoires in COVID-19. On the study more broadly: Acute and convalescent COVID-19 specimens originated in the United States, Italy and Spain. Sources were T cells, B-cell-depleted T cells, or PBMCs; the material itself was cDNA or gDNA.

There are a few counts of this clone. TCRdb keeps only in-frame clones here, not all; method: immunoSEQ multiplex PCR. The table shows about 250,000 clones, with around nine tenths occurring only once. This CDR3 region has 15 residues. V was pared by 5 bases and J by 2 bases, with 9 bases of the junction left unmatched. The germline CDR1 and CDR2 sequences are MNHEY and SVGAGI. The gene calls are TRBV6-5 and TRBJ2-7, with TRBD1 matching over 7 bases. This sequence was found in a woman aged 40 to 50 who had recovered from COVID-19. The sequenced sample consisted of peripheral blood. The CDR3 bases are TGTGCCAGCAGTCGCCGGGACAGAGGTACCTACGAGCAGTACTTC. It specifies CASSRRDRGTYEQYF.